This T cell receptor beta chain came from a study of PD-L1 blockade in urothelial cancer. About the study: Blood gave a median around 150,000 T cells. Whole-study results and caveats: Enhanced expansion of tumor-associated blood clones at 3 weeks characterized durable-benefit patients.

Patients' cancers were locally advanced or metastatic urothelial carcinomas. TCRdb keeps only in-frame clones here, not all; method: immunoSEQ multiplex PCR. The repertoire holds tens of thousands of clones, with 82% as singletons. This clone was seen only once. Its antigen is as yet unknown. Other DNA sequences from this sample encode an identical CDR3 as well. This CDR3 is 13 amino acids long. Germline CDR1 and CDR2: SGHNT and YENEEA. Deletions cut 5 bases from V and 6 bases from J, with 10 bases between. The sequencing used PBMCs, collected around atezolizumab (anti-PD-L1) treatment. V usage is TRBV11-3 and J usage is TRBJ2-2, with D possibly matching TRBD2 (5 bases). This receptor was obtained from a man aged 65-85 years with urothelial cancer. The CDR3 DNA reads as TGTGCCAGCAGCCTCACTAGGGCCGGGGAGCTGTTTTTT. Amino acids: CASSLTRAGELFF.